This is a list of T cell receptor beta chains from one sample in a study of shared clonotypes between healthy human individuals. Measured with immunoSEQ multiplex PCR; TCRdb has only the in-frame clones, and not every one. The data hold over a million clones, with about four fifths observed a single time. Sequenced sample: memory CD4+ T cells from PBMCs. These receptors were obtained from a man aged 18 to 30 in good health. Some clones in this sample may be carry-over from other donors' samples. CDR3s include the opening cysteine and the closing phenylalanine or tryptophan.

J gene: TRBJ1-2; V gene: TRBV18; CDR3 protein: CASSPPGTGSSDGYTF
J gene: TRBJ1-5; V gene: TRBV27; CDR3 protein: CASSLVGIQGQSSNQPQHF
J gene: TRBJ1-5; V gene: TRBV28; CDR3 protein: CASSYDRNQPQHF
J gene: TRBJ1-1; V gene: TRBV7-2; CDR3 protein: CASSLALAVPEAFF
J gene: TRBJ2-5; V gene: TRBV28; CDR3 protein: CASSTRGAPETQYF
J gene: TRBJ2-1; V gene: TRBV7-9; CDR3 protein: CASSLEGTVSYNEQFF
J gene: TRBJ2-3; V gene: TRBV6-1; CDR3 protein: CASGERAGTDTQYF
J gene: TRBJ2-1; V gene: TRBV6-5; CDR3 protein: CASSPPAGPYNEQFF
J gene: TRBJ1-5; V gene: TRBV28; CDR3 protein: CASSHTPGTGLNQPQHF
J gene: TRBJ1-1; V gene: TRBV25-1; CDR3 protein: CASSAGGRVEAFF
J gene: TRBJ1-2; V gene: TRBV28; CDR3 protein: CASADHYGYTF
J gene: TRBJ2-5; V gene: TRBV11-1; CDR3 protein: CASSSRGRNRETQYF
J gene: TRBJ2-6; V gene: TRBV5-4; CDR3 protein: CASSLRVPGANVLTF
J gene: TRBJ2-1; V gene: TRBV15; CDR3 protein: CATGTGGYNEQFF
J gene: TRBJ2-6; V gene: TRBV7-2; CDR3 protein: CASSPRWDSSSGANVLTF
J gene: TRBJ2-5; V gene: TRBV7-9; CDR3 protein: CASSFLPGQGEETQYF
J gene: TRBJ1-2; V gene: TRBV9; CDR3 protein: CASSANNDMTYGYTF
J gene: TRBJ2-1; V gene: TRBV2; CDR3 protein: CASNQQMSGNEQFF
J gene: TRBJ2-3; V gene: TRBV11-2; CDR3 protein: CASSLDFTDTQYF
J gene: TRBJ2-2; V gene: TRBV19; CDR3 protein: CASSNQGVGELFF
J gene: TRBJ2-2; V gene: TRBV6-1; CDR3 protein: CASMRSGGNTGELFF
J gene: TRBJ2-3; V gene: TRBV5-1; CDR3 protein: CASSLGLADSTDTQYF
J gene: TRBJ1-5; V gene: TRBV19; CDR3 protein: CASSIDGGSRPQHF
J gene: TRBJ2-5; V gene: TRBV5-6; CDR3 protein: CASSSRTSGSGQETQYF